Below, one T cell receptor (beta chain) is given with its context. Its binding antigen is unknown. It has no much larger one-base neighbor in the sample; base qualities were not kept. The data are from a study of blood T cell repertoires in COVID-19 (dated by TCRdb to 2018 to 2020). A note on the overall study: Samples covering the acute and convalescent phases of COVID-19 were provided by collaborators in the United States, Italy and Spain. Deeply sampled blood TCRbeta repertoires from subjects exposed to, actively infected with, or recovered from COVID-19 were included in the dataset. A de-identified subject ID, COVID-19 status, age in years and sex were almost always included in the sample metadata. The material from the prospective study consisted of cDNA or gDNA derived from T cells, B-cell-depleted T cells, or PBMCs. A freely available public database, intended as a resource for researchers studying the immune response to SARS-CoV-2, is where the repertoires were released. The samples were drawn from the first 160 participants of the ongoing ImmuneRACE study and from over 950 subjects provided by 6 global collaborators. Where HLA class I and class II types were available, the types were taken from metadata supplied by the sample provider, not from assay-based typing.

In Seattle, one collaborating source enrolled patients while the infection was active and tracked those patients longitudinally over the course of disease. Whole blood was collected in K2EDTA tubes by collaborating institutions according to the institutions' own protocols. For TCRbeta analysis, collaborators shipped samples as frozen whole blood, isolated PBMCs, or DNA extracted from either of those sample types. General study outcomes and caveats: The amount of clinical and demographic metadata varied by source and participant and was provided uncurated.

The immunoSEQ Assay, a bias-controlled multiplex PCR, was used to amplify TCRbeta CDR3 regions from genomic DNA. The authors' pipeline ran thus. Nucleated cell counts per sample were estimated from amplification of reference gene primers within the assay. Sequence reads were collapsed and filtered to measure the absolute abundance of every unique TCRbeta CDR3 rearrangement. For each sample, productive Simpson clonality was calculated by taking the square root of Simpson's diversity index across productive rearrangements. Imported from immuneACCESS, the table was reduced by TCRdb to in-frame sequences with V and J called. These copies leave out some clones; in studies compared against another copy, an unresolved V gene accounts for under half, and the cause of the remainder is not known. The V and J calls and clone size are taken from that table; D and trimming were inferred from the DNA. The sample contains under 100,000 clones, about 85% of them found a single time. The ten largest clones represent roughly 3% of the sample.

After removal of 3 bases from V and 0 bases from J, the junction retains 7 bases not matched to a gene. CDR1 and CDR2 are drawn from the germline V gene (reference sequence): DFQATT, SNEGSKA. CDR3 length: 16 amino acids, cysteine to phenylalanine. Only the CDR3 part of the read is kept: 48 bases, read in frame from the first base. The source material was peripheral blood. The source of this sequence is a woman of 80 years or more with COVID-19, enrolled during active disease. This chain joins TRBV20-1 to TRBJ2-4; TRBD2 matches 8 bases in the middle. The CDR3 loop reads CSASVSGNIAKNIQYF. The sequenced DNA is TGCAGTGCTAGTGTTAGCGGGAATATAGCCAAAAACATTCAGTACTTC.